Each of the 18 T cell receptor beta chains below was sequenced from the same sample in a study of T cell responses to AZD1222 COVID-19 vaccine. Using immunoSEQ multiplex PCR, the repertoire was profiled, and TCRdb retains in-frame clones only, with some absent. The sample holds around 120,000 clones, roughly nine tenths seen once. Material: peripheral blood, obtained on day 0 of AZD1222 vaccination. The receptors were gathered from an adult in good health.

The gene calls are TRBV10-3 and TRBJ2-5; maybe TRBD2 (5 bases). The length of the CDR3 is 19 residues. Trimming took off 0 bases at V and 2 bases at J, with 22 bases between the two ends. The germline V gene encodes CDR1 ENHRY and CDR2 SYGVKD. CDR3 DNA sequence: TGTGCCATCAGTGAGTCGGTAGGAAGTTTGAGGACTCCTCAAGAGACCCAGTACTTC. It translates to CAISESVGSLRTPQETQYF.

The chain uses TRBV5-1 and TRBJ2-7, with unresolved D. Trimming pared 0 bases from V and 0 bases from J, leaving 10 bases between. The CDR3 is 15 amino acids. Germline V lookup: CDR1 SGHRS, CDR2 YFSETQ. CDR3 region: CASSLAWSGSYEQYF. CDR3 coding DNA: TGCGCCAGCAGCTTGGCCTGGTCGGGCTCCTACGAGCAGTACTTC.

The rearrangement joins TRBV29-1 to TRBJ2-5; TRBD1 matches 7 bases. Germline V gives CDR1 SQVTM, CDR2 ANQGSEA. The ends lost 5 bases at V and 5 bases at J; junction bases unmatched: 2. The CDR3 is 11 residues long. CDR3 region: CSVPTGETQYF. The CDR3 coding sequence is TGCAGCGTTCCGACAGGGGAGACCCAGTACTTC. The full variable domain, completed using reference TRBV29-1 and TRBJ2-5, is SAVISQKPSRDICQRGTSLTIQCQVDSQVTMMFWYRQQPGQSLTLIATANQGSEATYESGFVIDKFPISRPNLTFSTLTVSNMSPEDSSIYLCSVPTGETQYFGPGTRLLVL.

This rearrangement joins TRBV27 to TRBJ1-6; weak D call: TRBD1 (5 bases). The ends were cut back, 3 bases at V and 14 bases at J, with 11 bases in the middle. The length of the CDR3 is 12 residues. Germline CDR1 and CDR2: MNHEY and SMNVEV (reference sequence). The CDR3 DNA is TGTGCCAGCAGTTTCCTAGCGGGGGCCCTCCACTTT. Amino acids: CASSFLAGALHF.

The CDR3 bases are TGTGCCACCAGCAGAGATTATCAGGAAAAAGCTTTCTTT. Residues: CATSRDYQEKAFF. The chain is built from TRBV15 and TRBJ1-1; D unclear. The CDR3 is made up of 13 amino acids. Looked up from germline, CDR1 is LNHNV and CDR2 is YYDKDF (reference sequence). V was cut by 0 bases and J by 9 bases, with 11 bases left in between.

The J gene is TRBJ2-4, the V gene TRBV5-4; D gene unclear. The V end lost 0 bases, the J end lost 3 bases, and 7 bases lay between the germline ends. There are 14 residues in the CDR3. Per germline, CDR1 SGHNT and CDR2 YYREEE (reference sequence). The CDR3 DNA follows: TGTGCCAGCAGCTTGGACAGTGGCAAAAACATTCAGTACTTC. The encoded protein is CASSLDSGKNIQYF.

The rearrangement links TRBV6-5 to TRBJ1-1; no clear D gene. Germline CDR1 and CDR2: MNHEY and SVGAGI. The CDR3 spans 15 residues. V was trimmed by 6 bases and J by 4 bases, leaving 18 bases between them. CDR3 nucleotide sequence: TGTGCCAGCAGCGCATCTCACGGGGTGAGCACTGAAGCTTTCTTT. Its translation: CASSASHGVSTEAFF.

The chain is built from TRBV6-5 and TRBJ1-3; D unclear. Trimming pared 7 bases from V and 0 bases from J, leaving 13 bases between. The germline CDR1 and CDR2 sequences are MNHEY and SVGAGI. The CDR3 covers 15 residues. The CDR3 loop reads CASIFEASSGNTIYF. The CDR3 nucleotides are TGTGCCAGCATTTTCGAGGCTTCCTCTGGAAACACCATATATTTT.

The chain has TRBV6-2 or TRBV6-3 and TRBJ2-7; 7 nucleotides line up with TRBD2. The CDR3 spans 14 residues. V lost 6 bases to trimming and J lost 5 bases; unmatched junction nucleotides: 10. Germline V gives CDR1 MNHEY, CDR2 SVGEGT. The CDR3 sequence is CASSPVGAGDEQYF. DNA of the CDR3: TGTGCCAGCAGCCCTGTAGGGGCGGGAGACGAGCAGTACTTC.

This chain links TRBV12-3 or TRBV12-4 with TRBJ2-5; 8 nucleotides line up with TRBD1. V shed 5 bases, J shed 3 bases, and the junction held 2 bases outside the gene matches. CDR3 length: 13 amino acids. The DNA of the CDR3 is TGTGCCAGCAGTCCGGACAGGGAAGAGACCCAGTACTTC. Its protein product is CASSPDREETQYF.

The chain employs TRBV10-2 and TRBJ1-1, with D hard to call. The CDR3 runs 12 residues. V was clipped by 6 bases and J by 3 bases, with 8 bases between them. Germline V lookup: CDR1 WSHSY, CDR2 SAAADI. The CDR3 DNA follows: TGCGCCAGCAGGGGCGCCTACACTGAAGCTTTCTTT. Its protein is CASRGAYTEAFF.

The chain links TRBV3-1 (or the pseudogene TRBV3-2) to TRBJ2-1, with TRBD2 as a possible D gene (6 bases). Germline V gives CDR1 LGHDT, CDR2 YNNKEL (reference sequence). The CDR3 spans 16 residues. V was pared by 4 bases and J by 6 bases, with 19 bases between. DNA for the CDR3: TGTGCCAGCAGCCTTCTCCGGGACTCGGTCCGCAATGAGCAGTTCTTC. It translates to CASSLLRDSVRNEQFF.

The chain links TRBV7-9 to TRBJ1-2; possible D gene TRBD1, 5 bases. Germline CDR1 SEHNR, CDR2 FQNEAQ (reference sequence). V lost 0 bases, J lost 0 bases, and 8 bases lay in between. The CDR3 runs 15 residues. CDR3 amino acids: CASSLADSANYGYTF. CDR3 nucleotide sequence: TGTGCCAGCAGCTTAGCCGACAGTGCTAACTATGGCTACACCTTC.

This rearrangement joins TRBV7-9 to TRBJ2-1; a weak D match, TRBD2 (5 bases). CDR1 SEHNR and CDR2 FQNEAQ come from the germline V gene (reference sequence). The CDR3 extends over 13 amino acids. Trimming stripped 6 bases from V and 9 bases from J, with 15 bases between. The CDR3 spells CASSSGSGAEQFF. In nucleotides, the CDR3 is TGTGCCAGCAGTTCGGGAAGCGGAGCTGAGCAGTTCTTC.

V usage is TRBV6-2 or TRBV6-3 and J usage is TRBJ1-5; no definite D call. The CDR3 runs to 16 residues. The germline CDR1 and CDR2 sequences are MNHEY and SVGEGT. Trimming shortened V by 2 bases and J by 0 bases, and 11 bases separated the two germline ends. The CDR3 reads CASSYLRLDSNQPQHF. CDR3 coding DNA: TGTGCCAGCAGTTACCTGAGGTTAGATAGCAATCAGCCCCAGCATTTT.

CDR3 in DNA: TGTGCCAGCAGCTTAGGTCCCATTCAGCCCCAGCATTTT. Its protein product is CASSLGPIQPQHF. The V call is TRBV11-2, the J call TRBJ1-5; no firm D call. This CDR3 spans 13 amino acids. Germline CDR1 and CDR2: SGHAT and FQNNGV. V shed 1 base and J shed 6 bases, with 7 bases lying between them.

The chain recombines TRBV6-1 with TRBJ2-7; possibly TRBD1 for D (5 bases). The germline V and J ends were trimmed by 0 bases and 4 bases, with 10 bases remaining between them. Germline-derived CDR1 and CDR2 are MNHNS and SASEGT. The CDR3 is made up of 14 amino acids. In DNA, the CDR3 is TGTGCCAGCAGTGAAGCGTCCGGACATTACGAGCAGTACTTC. It translates to CASSEASGHYEQYF.

This chain uses TRBV19 with TRBJ1-2, with D unresolved. Deletions cut 1 base from V and 8 bases from J, with 14 bases between. CDR3 length equals 14 residues. Germline CDR1 and CDR2: LNHDA and SQIVND (reference sequence). The DNA of the CDR3 is TGTGCCAGTAGTATAGCGGGAAATGCGGTCGGCTACACCTTC. It is translated as CASSIAGNAVGYTF.